This section outlines one T cell receptor beta chain sequence together with its context. The CDR3 consists of 14 residues. Looked up from germline, CDR1 is LGHDT and CDR2 is YNNKEL (reference sequence). Trimming left V 0 bases short and J 2 bases short, with 7 bases between. Clones were read by immunoSEQ multiplex PCR, and TCRdb kept only the in-frame ones, dropping some. The table records around 120,000 clones, around three quarters of them present only once. This sample is part of a study of blood T cell repertoires in COVID-19. Sequencing input: peripheral blood. This sequence was found in a woman aged 80 or over with acute or convalescent COVID-19. The genes are TRBV3-1 (or the pseudogene TRBV3-2) and TRBJ1-2; D unresolved. The CDR3 bases are TGTGCCAGCAGCCAAGATTCGGAGAACTATGGCTACACCTTC. It translates to CASSQDSENYGYTF.